A single sample gave rise to the 29 T cell receptor beta chains below, sequenced in a study of T cell changes during pregnancy in multiple sclerosis. Sequencing was performed with immunoSEQ multiplex PCR; in TCRdb, only in-frame clones are kept and a portion is missing. Among under 55,000 clones listed, around 92% were seen once. This specimen consisted of CD4+ T cells from peripheral blood mononuclear cells, obtained in the third trimester of pregnancy. The receptors stem from a female donor with multiple sclerosis, enrolled in a pregnancy study.

This clone was counted once. In DNA, the CDR3 is TGTGCCAGCAGCCAAGTTTGGCCCACGGGAAACACCATATATTTT. Protein: CASSQVWPTGNTIYF. The chain couples TRBV4-2 to TRBJ1-3; D is undetermined. V lost 1 base and J 4 bases, leaving 11 bases between the germline ends. Germline-derived CDR1 and CDR2 are LGHNA and YNFKEQ. This CDR3 contains 15 residues.

The chain combines TRBV4-1 with TRBJ1-5, with 8 positions matching TRBD1. The trim removed 2 bases at V and 9 bases at J, leaving 12 bases unmatched. Germline V gene sequence: CDR1 MGHRA, CDR2 YSYEKL. The CDR3 totals 16 residues. The CDR3 sequence: CASSQPDRGEGSPQHF. For the CDR3, the DNA is TGCGCCAGCAGCCAACCTGACAGGGGAGAGGGATCGCCCCAGCATTTT.

The chain recombines TRBV5-1 with TRBJ2-7; 10 bases agree with TRBD1. The CDR3 sequence is 14 residues long. The trim removed 3 bases at V and 4 bases at J, leaving 4 bases unmatched. The germline CDR1 and CDR2 sequences are SGHRS and YFSETQ. The chain's CDR3 is CASSSRDRGYEQYF. In DNA form, the CDR3 reads TGCGCCAGCAGCTCTCGGGACAGGGGATACGAGCAGTACTTC.

The chain combines TRBV9 with TRBJ2-3; D unclear. This CDR3 comprises 13 residues. CDR1 is SGDLS, CDR2 YYNGEE, per germline. Between the trimmed V and J ends, which lost 3 bases and 4 bases, there was a span of 9 bases. The DNA of the CDR3 is TGTGCCAGCAGCGAGGTAGCCTCAGATACGCAGTATTTT. Encoded protein: CASSEVASDTQYF.

The genes are TRBV2 and TRBJ2-7, with 8 bases identical to TRBD2. This CDR3 contains 11 residues. With 7 bases clipped from V and 7 bases from J, the junction kept 3 bases outside the gene matches. CDR1 SNHLY and CDR2 FYNNEI come from the germline V gene. The CDR3 loop reads CASTRGGEQYF. CDR3 coding DNA: TGTGCCAGCACCCGGGGGGGGGAGCAGTACTTC.

The V call is TRBV25-1, the J call TRBJ1-2, with D perhaps TRBD1 (5 bases). The CDR3 has 13 residues. Trimming removed 4 bases at V and 6 bases at J, with 12 bases between. Germline V lookup: CDR1 MGHDK, CDR2 SYGVNS. The chain's CDR3 is CASSGPAGHGYTF. The DNA for the CDR3 is TGTGCCAGCAGTGGGCCGGCAGGGCATGGCTACACCTTC.

The table lists this clone with a count of one. This sequence joins TRBV5-6 and TRBJ1-4, with 8 bases matching TRBD1. The J segment lost 12 bases and the V segment lost 1 base, leaving 14 bases of the junction unmatched. CDR1 SGHDT and CDR2 YYEEEE come from the germline V gene. This CDR3 is built from 16 residues. CDR3 nucleotides: TGTGCCAGCAGCTTGTTTGAGGGGACAGGCTTCGGGGAACTGTTTTTT. Amino acids: CASSLFEGTGFGELFF. Combining the CDR3 with reference TRBV5-6 and TRBJ1-4 gives the whole variable domain DAGVTQSPTHLIKTRGQQVTLRCSPKSGHDTVSWYQQALGQGPQFIFQYYEEEERQRGNFPDRFSGHQFPNYSSELNVNALLLGDSALYLCASSLFEGTGFGELFFGSGTQLSVL.

J is TRBJ1-4 and V is TRBV9; D unclear. V was trimmed by 3 bases and J by 8 bases, leaving 14 bases between them. CDR1 SGDLS and CDR2 YYNGEE come from the germline V gene. The CDR3 sequence is 14 residues long. CDR3 sequence reads: CASSAGGVREKLFF. The CDR3 region has the DNA TGTGCCAGCAGCGCCGGCGGGGTGCGGGAAAAACTGTTTTTT.

This chain uses TRBV5-4 with TRBJ1-2, with TRBD1 identical over 7 bases. The germline V gene has CDR1 SGHNT and CDR2 YYREEE (reference sequence). The V gene end was trimmed by 4 bases and the J gene end by 5 bases; junction bases not matched to a gene: 8. The CDR3 sequence is 14 residues long. DNA for the CDR3: TGTGCCAGCAGCCCACAGGGGCGACCTTATGGCTACACCTTC. This encodes CASSPQGRPYGYTF.

The rearrangement uses TRBV7-9 and TRBJ1-1; D gene unclear. Germline CDR1 is SEHNR and CDR2 is FQNEAQ (reference sequence). The CDR3 consists of 16 residues. The V end was cut by 5 bases, the J end by 6 bases, with 22 bases between. The CDR3 DNA reads as TGTGCCAGCAGCCCTAAGGGAGTTCCTGTTAGCGCTGAAGCTTTCTTT. Translation gives CASSPKGVPVSAEAFF.

This rearrangement joins TRBV19 to TRBJ2-3, with TRBD2 as a possible D gene (6 bases). The CDR3 is 14 amino acids. The V end lost 7 bases, the J end lost 6 bases, and 17 bases lay between the germline ends. The germline V gene has CDR1 LNHDA and CDR2 SQIVND (reference sequence). The CDR3 loop reads CASTTYFGGDTQYF. The CDR3 nucleotides read TGTGCCAGTACCACTTACTTTGGGGGGGATACGCAGTATTTT.

This clone has only one observation. This rearrangement joins TRBV21-1 to TRBJ1-3; the table's D call TRBD1 went unverified against the DNA. TRBV21-1 is reported as a pseudogene. CDR3 length: 13 amino acids. In DNA, the CDR3 is TGTGCCAGACAGGGGGCGTCTGGAAACACCATATATTTT. Protein: CARQGASGNTIYF.

This clone has just one count. The V call is TRBV2, the J call TRBJ2-5; TRBD2 matches 8 bases. The germline CDR1 and CDR2 sequences are SNHLY and FYNNEI. CDR3 length: 15 amino acids. J gave up 2 bases and V 6 bases, and 8 bases lay outside the gene matches. CDR3 loop: CASSAGTRVQETQYF. CDR3 sequence (DNA): TGTGCCAGCAGCGCCGGGACTAGAGTTCAAGAGACCCAGTACTTC.

The CDR3 region is CASRRDRGYEQYF. In DNA, the CDR3 is TGTGCCAGCAGAAGGGACAGGGGTTACGAGCAGTACTTC. The V call is TRBV27, the J call TRBJ2-7, with TRBD1 matching over 10 bases. Germline CDR1 and CDR2: MNHEY and SMNVEV (reference sequence). This CDR3 region has 13 residues. J gave up 4 bases and V 6 bases, and 3 bases lay outside the gene matches.

The V and J genes are TRBV27 and TRBJ2-7; D unclear. Germline CDR1 MNHEY, CDR2 SMNVEV (reference sequence). V was trimmed by 6 bases and J by 0 bases, leaving 9 bases between them. This CDR3 region has 13 residues. CDR3 nucleotide sequence: TGTGCCAGCAGCCCTAGTATCTCCTACGAGCAGTACTTC. Protein product: CASSPSISYEQYF.

The chain has TRBV9 and TRBJ1-6, with TRBD1 matching 8 bases. V shed 4 bases, J shed 7 bases, and the junction held 7 bases outside the gene matches. The CDR3 contains 15 residues. Germline CDR1 SGDLS, CDR2 YYNGEE. For the CDR3, the DNA is TGTGCCAGCAGCCCCCGCGGGACAGGAAATTCACCCCTCCACTTT. Protein: CASSPRGTGNSPLHF.

The chain has TRBV5-4 and TRBJ1-4, with TRBD1 identical over 7 bases. The CDR3 is 16 residues long. CDR1 and CDR2 from the germline V gene are SGHNT and YYREEE (reference sequence). V lost 2 bases to trimming and J lost 3 bases; unmatched junction nucleotides: 7. CDR3 sequence reads: CASSFDVTGSNEKLFF. DNA for the CDR3: TGTGCCAGCAGCTTCGACGTGACAGGGTCTAATGAAAAACTGTTTTTT.

This rearrangement joins TRBV5-1 to TRBJ2-5; 8 bases match TRBD1. CDR1 SGHRS and CDR2 YFSETQ come from the germline V gene. V dropped 4 bases and J dropped 5; count of bases not matched to a gene: 1. This CDR3 comprises 12 residues. The CDR3 DNA is TGCGCCAGCAGCACAGGGGGGGAGACCCAGTACTTC. Translating it yields CASSTGGETQYF.

The chain recombines TRBV19 with TRBJ2-5; 8 positions agree with TRBD1. V gave up 5 bases and J gave up 0 bases; unmatched junction bases: 14. Germline assignment: CDR1 LNHDA and CDR2 SQIVND (reference sequence). CDR3 length: 18 residues. CDR3 sequence: CASSARQGAARYQETQYF. The CDR3 coding sequence is TGTGCCAGTAGTGCCCGTCAGGGGGCAGCGAGATACCAAGAGACCCAGTACTTC.

The sample holds one count of this clone. The chain uses TRBV9 and TRBJ1-1; TRBD1 might be the D (5 bases). Germline V gene sequence: CDR1 SGDLS, CDR2 YYNGEE. CDR3 size: 12 residues. The V gene lost 3 bases and the J gene lost 8 bases, with 11 bases spanning the gap. The CDR3 sequence is CASSAPYREAFF. The CDR3 DNA reads as TGTGCCAGCAGCGCCCCGTACAGGGAAGCTTTCTTT.

V usage is TRBV29-1 and J usage is TRBJ1-1, with 8 nucleotides matching TRBD1. V trimming: 4 bases; J trimming: 7 bases; junction bases outside the gene matches: 5. The CDR3 covers 12 residues. Per the germline V gene, CDR1 is SQVTM and CDR2 is ANQGSEA. This CDR3 is CSVASGGSEAFF. DNA of the CDR3: TGCAGCGTTGCTTCAGGGGGCAGTGAAGCTTTCTTT. Supplemented by reference TRBV29-1 and TRBJ1-1, the full variable domain reads SAVISQKPSRDICQRGTSLTIQCQVDSQVTMMFWYRQQPGQSLTLIATANQGSEATYESGFVIDKFPISRPNLTFSTLTVSNMSPEDSSIYLCSVASGGSEAFFGQGTRLTVV.

This clone is deemed medium-sized. The chain recombines TRBV29-1 with TRBJ1-1; D gene unclear. V shed 4 bases and J shed 7 bases, with 19 bases lying between them. From germline, CDR1 is SQVTM and CDR2 ANQGSEA. The length of the CDR3 is 14 residues. The CDR3 reads CSVAPDPRLLEAFF. CDR3 nucleotide sequence: TGCAGCGTTGCCCCCGATCCCAGGCTACTTGAAGCTTTCTTT.

This chain links TRBV7-9 with TRBJ1-1, with D perhaps matching TRBD1 (5 bases). V was trimmed by 5 bases and J by 6 bases, leaving 13 bases between them. CDR1 is SEHNR, CDR2 FQNEAQ, per germline (reference sequence). The CDR3 totals 13 residues. The CDR3 protein is CASSLYRSPEAFF. DNA for the CDR3: TGTGCCAGCAGCCTCTACAGGAGCCCTGAAGCTTTCTTT.

This clone occurred once. This chain joins TRBV19 and TRBJ2-6, with D perhaps TRBD2 (6 bases). The germline CDR1 and CDR2 sequences are LNHDA and SQIVND (reference sequence). There are 18 residues in the CDR3. Trimming took off 6 bases at V and 4 bases at J, with 22 bases between the two ends. The CDR3, as DNA: TGTGCCAGTAGGCTAGGACGGGGAGGCATACCAGGGGCCAACGTCCTGACTTTC. As protein: CASRLGRGGIPGANVLTF.

The chain joins TRBV18 to TRBJ2-7; the match to TRBD1 covers 9 bases. The V segment lost 4 bases and the J segment 5 bases; nucleotides outside the gene matches: 12. This CDR3 contains 16 residues. Germline CDR1 is KGHSH and CDR2 is LQKENI. CDR3 nucleotide sequence: TGTGCCAGCTCACGGGCCTTTGGGACAGGGCTGAACGAGCAGTACTTC. This gives the protein CASSRAFGTGLNEQYF. Variable domain in full (rest from reference TRBV18 and TRBJ2-7): NAGVMQNPRHLVRRRGQEARLRCSPMKGHSHVYWYRQLPEEGLKFMVYLQKENIIDESGMPKERFSAEFPKEGPSILRIQQVVRGDSAAYFCASSRAFGTGLNEQYFGPGTRLTVT.

To note about this clone: The same CDR3 also results from other DNA sequences found in this sample. The chain uses TRBV7-2 and TRBJ2-7, with D tentatively TRBD2 (6 bases). Germline V gene sequence: CDR1 SGHTA, CDR2 FQGNSA. The CDR3 contains 14 residues. The germline V and J ends were trimmed by 1 base and 1 base, with 8 bases remaining between them. CDR3 residues: CASSLGEVSYEQYF. CDR3 sequence (DNA): TGTGCCAGCAGCTTAGGGGAGGTTTCCTACGAGCAGTACTTC. Supplemented by reference TRBV7-2 and TRBJ2-7, the full variable domain reads GAGVSQSPSNKVTEKGKDVELRCDPISGHTALYWYRQSLGQGLEFLIYFQGNSAPDKSGLPSDRFSAERTGGSVSTLTIQRTQQEDSAVYLCASSLGEVSYEQYFGPGTRLTVT.

The rearrangement joins TRBV18 to TRBJ2-5; the D gene is possibly TRBD1 (5 bases). Germline values: CDR1 KGHSH, CDR2 LQKENI. This CDR3 region has 14 residues. Trimming removed 3 bases at V and 5 bases at J, with 13 bases between. This CDR3 reads CASSPQGLRETQYF. Written as DNA, the CDR3 is TGTGCCAGCTCACCCCAGGGTCTGCGGGAGACCCAGTACTTC.

This sequence joins TRBV6-4 and TRBJ2-3; 11 bases fit TRBD2. The germline V gene has CDR1 MRHNA and CDR2 SNTAGT. Germline trimming cut 5 bases from V and 2 bases from J; bases unmatched to any gene: 6. This CDR3 is built from 16 residues. Here the CDR3 reads CASSTLAGGPTDTQYF. CDR3 nucleotides: TGTGCCAGCAGTACCCTAGCGGGGGGTCCCACAGATACGCAGTATTTT.

This clone is a singleton in its sample. This chain uses TRBV7-6 with TRBJ2-3; 8 nucleotides match TRBD2. This CDR3 contains 16 residues. Per the germline V gene, CDR1 is SGHVS and CDR2 is FNYEAQ. V trimming: 3 bases; J trimming: 2 bases; junction bases outside the gene matches: 7. CDR3 nucleotides: TGTGCCAGCAGCTTGCGGGGGGACTCCTACACAGATACGCAGTATTTT. Protein sequence: CASSLRGDSYTDTQYF.